A single sample is the source of the 7 T cell receptor beta chains below, sequenced in a study of T-cell reconstitution after alpha-beta-depleted transplantation in children. Preparing the TCRbeta library involved the use of unique molecular identifiers. One entry per CDR3 protein, called by TCRdb with MiXCR from the PCR reads. The sample shows roughly 490,000 distinct CDR3 sequences, approximately 10% of them seen only once. Sequencing was performed on PBMCs, mostly from graft donor cells, taken 180 days after TCRalphabeta/CD19-depleted stem cell transplant. These receptors all stem from a female patient aged 2-15 years who had a stem cell transplant for aplastic anemia, so the T cells may come from the graft donor.

The V call is TRBV11-3, the J call TRBJ2-5; TRBD1 agrees at 7 bases. The CDR3 is made up of 16 amino acids. Germline V gene lookup returns CDR1 SGHNT and CDR2 YENEEA. J gave up 5 bases and V 1 base, and 10 bases lay outside the gene matches. CDR3 sequence reads: CASSLAARQGWETQYF. CDR3 DNA sequence: TGTGCCAGCAGCTTAGCCGCTCGACAGGGCTGGGAGACCCAGTACTTC.

This chain joins TRBV28 and TRBJ2-7, with 7 bases matching TRBD2. Per germline, CDR1 MDHEN and CDR2 SYDVKM. With V trimmed by 3 bases and J by 5 bases, 10 bases remained unmatched. The CDR3 totals 15 residues. The CDR3 nucleotides are TGTGCCAGCAGTTTTTCCGGGACTATTACGGACGAGCAGTACTTC. Protein sequence: CASSFSGTITDEQYF.

This clonotype was picked up a small number of times. This sequence joins TRBV20-1 and TRBJ2-1, with TRBD2 matching over 9 bases. The CDR3 contains 16 residues. From germline, CDR1 is DFQATT and CDR2 SNEGSKA (reference sequence). Germline trimming cut 0 bases from V and 5 bases from J; bases unmatched to any gene: 8. This CDR3 reads CSARDGWASGDNEQFF. The DNA of the CDR3 is TGCAGTGCTAGAGATGGCTGGGCTAGCGGGGACAATGAGCAGTTCTTC.

In its sample, this clonotype was seen a few times. This chain links TRBV7-9 with TRBJ2-4, with D uncertain. CDR3 size: 14 residues. V was cut by 5 bases and J by 8 bases, with 16 bases left in between. CDR1 is SEHNR and CDR2 is FQNEAQ in the germline V gene (reference sequence). The CDR3 nucleotides are TGTGCCAGCAGCCCTCCGGGTTCGATGGACATTCAGTACTTC. Translated: CASSPPGSMDIQYF.

The chain uses TRBV11-2 and TRBJ2-7; 9 bases agree with TRBD2. Trimming removed 7 bases from V and 4 bases from J; junction bases left unmatched: 2. The CDR3 is 12 residues long. The germline gives CDR1 SGHAT, CDR2 FQNNGV. The CDR3 sequence is CASTREGYEQYF. In nucleotides, the CDR3 is TGTGCCAGCACGCGGGAGGGTTACGAGCAGTACTTC.

To note about this clonotype: One junction end disagrees with the germline gene, perhaps due to a read error. This rearrangement joins TRBV4-3 to TRBJ2-5; a possible D gene is TRBD1 (6 bases). This CDR3 comprises 15 residues. Germline V CDR1 and CDR2: LGHNA, YSLEER. The CDR3 sequence is CASSQGAGRQENQYF. The CDR3 coding sequence is TGCGCCAGCAGCCAGGGGGCAGGACGCCAAGAGAACCAGTACTTC.

The chain links TRBV24-1 to TRBJ2-1; 9 bases align to TRBD1. This CDR3 contains 18 residues. Germline V gives CDR1 KGHDR, CDR2 SFDVKD. The junction had 19 bases not matched to a gene; V was cut back by 5 bases and J by 9 bases. In nucleotides, the CDR3 is TGTGCCACCAGTGGGGTACAGGGGGCGCCCCCGGGGGATAGTGAGCAGTTCTTC. Translation gives CATSGVQGAPPGDSEQFF.